Below, 4 T cell receptor beta chains from the same sample are listed, as sequenced in a study of cytomegalovirus exposure and HLA in healthy donors. The method was immunoSEQ multiplex PCR; TCRdb's version includes in-frame clones alone and lacks a portion of them. There are some 110,000 clones in the sample; roughly 86% occur only once, and 4.5% to 6% lies in the top ten. The sample comprised PBMCs. These receptors all come from a young man in good health and CMV-seronegative.

The DNA for the CDR3 is TGTGCCAGCAGCTCACCAGGGGGCGCGAACACCGGGGAGCTGTTTTTT. Protein sequence: CASSSPGGANTGELFF. The rearrangement uses TRBV5-5 and TRBJ2-2; 8 nucleotides line up with TRBD1. CDR3 length: 16 residues. The germline V gene has CDR1 SGHKS and CDR2 YYEKEE (reference sequence). Trimming took 3 bases from V and 0 from J; bases not matched to a gene: 4.

The sample holds one count of this clone. The genes are TRBV9 and TRBJ2-1; D not resolved. Trimming removed 3 bases at V and 0 bases at J, with 7 bases between. Germline V CDR1 and CDR2: SGDLS, YYNGEE. CDR3 size: 14 residues. This chain's CDR3 is CASSGSSSYNEQFF. The CDR3 nucleotides are TGTGCCAGCAGCGGGAGTAGCTCCTACAATGAGCAGTTCTTC.

This clone was seen a single time. This rearrangement joins TRBV27 to TRBJ2-3; 8 bases align to TRBD1. The germline CDR1 and CDR2 sequences are MNHEY and SMNVEV (reference sequence). The CDR3 spans 18 residues. J was trimmed by 0 bases and V by 0 bases; bases with no gene match: 8. The CDR3 DNA sequence: TGTGCCAGCAGTTTATCGTTAGACAGGGGTCTTAGCACAGATACGCAGTATTTT. Encoded protein: CASSLSLDRGLSTDTQYF.

This chain joins TRBV7-8 and TRBJ2-7; D is possibly TRBD1 (5 bases). The germline CDR1 and CDR2 sequences are SGHVS and FQNEAQ. The V end lost 0 bases, the J end lost 7 bases, and 19 bases lay between the germline ends. The CDR3 sequence is 16 residues long. DNA of the CDR3: TGTGCCAGCAGCTTAGCGTCGTGGGGCACGGTCCGGGAGCAGTACTTC. Translation: CASSLASWGTVREQYF.